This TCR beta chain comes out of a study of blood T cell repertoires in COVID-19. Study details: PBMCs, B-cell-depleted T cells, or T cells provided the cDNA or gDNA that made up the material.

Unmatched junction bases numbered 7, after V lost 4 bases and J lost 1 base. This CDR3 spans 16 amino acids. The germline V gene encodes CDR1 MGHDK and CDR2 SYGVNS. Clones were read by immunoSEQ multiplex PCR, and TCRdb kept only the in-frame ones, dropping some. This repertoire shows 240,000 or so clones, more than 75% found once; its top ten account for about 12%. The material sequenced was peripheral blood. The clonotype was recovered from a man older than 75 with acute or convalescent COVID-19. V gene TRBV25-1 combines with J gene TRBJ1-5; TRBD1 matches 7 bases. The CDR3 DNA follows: TGTGCCAGCAGTGGTACAGGGGTAACAAGCAATCAGCCCCAGCATTTT. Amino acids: CASSGTGVTSNQPQHF.